This T cell receptor beta chain was recovered during a study of T cell changes during pregnancy in multiple sclerosis. As concerns this clone: Its ends do not fully match the called genes, so a read error is possible.

Assay used: immunoSEQ multiplex PCR; TCRdb lists only in-frame clones, some missing. Of roughly 66,000 clones listed, about nine tenths are singletons. This specimen consisted of peripheral blood, obtained in the first trimester of pregnancy. The sequence derives from a female donor with multiple sclerosis, enrolled in a pregnancy study.

The CDR3 DNA follows: TGTGCCATCAGTGATCCAGGGGAAGAGCAGTACTTC. Translation gives CAISDPGEEQYF. The genes are TRBV6-5 and TRBJ2-7, with D possibly being TRBD1 (6 bases). Germline lookup yields CDR1 MNHEY and CDR2 SVGAGI. The CDR3 is 12 amino acids.